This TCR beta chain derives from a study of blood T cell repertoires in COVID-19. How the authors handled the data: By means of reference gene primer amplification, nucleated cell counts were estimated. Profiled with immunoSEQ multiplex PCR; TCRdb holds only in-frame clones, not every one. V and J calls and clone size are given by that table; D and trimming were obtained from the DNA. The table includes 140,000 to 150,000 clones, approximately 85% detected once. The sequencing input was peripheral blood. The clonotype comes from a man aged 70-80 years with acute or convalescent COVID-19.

CDR3 sequence: CASSLRRVGTGELFF. The CDR3 region has the DNA TGTGCCAGCAGCTTACGGCGGGTTGGCACCGGGGAGCTGTTTTTT. The gene calls are TRBV7-9 and TRBJ2-2; tentatively, D is TRBD2 (5 bases). V was clipped by 2 bases and J by 4 bases, with 11 bases between them. CDR1 SEHNR and CDR2 FQNEAQ come from the germline V gene (reference sequence). This CDR3 has 15 amino acids.